The 32 T cell receptor beta chains below all came from one sample that was sequenced in a study of regulatory T cells in long-lasting Graves disease. Assembly of TCR beta libraries relied on iRepertoire HTBI primers together with Arm-PCR of CDR3 regions. Each CDR3 protein is one row after TCRdb ran MiXCR on the multiplex PCR reads. The data hold roughly 500,000 distinct CDR3 sequences, with around 12% observed a single time. The time point here: newly diagnosed GD, antithyroid drugs for less than 3 months. Preparation of the TCR library used RNA extracted from PBMCs. This sample also appeared in a second study, on T cells in Graves' hyperthyroidism and ophthalmopathy.

This specimen was peripheral blood mononuclear cells (PBMCs), taken at new diagnosis, from a patient treated with antithyroid drugs. The receptors were sampled from a woman aged 30 to 39 with Graves disease.

The chain recombines TRBV5-1 with TRBJ2-5; D is uncertain. The V end lost 6 bases, the J end lost 2 bases, and 5 bases lay between the germline ends. This CDR3 spans 11 amino acids. CDR1 and CDR2 (germline): SGHRS, YFSETQ. The CDR3 DNA reads TGCGCCAGCACAAGACAAGAGACCCAGTACTTC. It yields the protein CASTRQETQYF.

Many counts were recorded for this clonotype. The V call is TRBV12-3 or TRBV12-4, the J call TRBJ2-1; D not resolved. V was shortened by 6 bases and J by 5 bases, with 14 bases between the two germline ends. The CDR3 is 14 amino acids. The CDR3 DNA reads TGTGCCAGCAGACACCGACCCACGCACAATGAGCAGTTCTTC. This encodes CASRHRPTHNEQFF.

This clonotype was seen a single time. A much more abundant neighbour one base away suggests this may be a read error. The chain carries TRBV28 and TRBJ2-1; 11 nucleotides match TRBD2. The CDR3 covers 15 residues. The germline gives CDR1 MDHEN, CDR2 SYDVKM. V dropped 5 bases and J dropped 7; count of bases not matched to a gene: 7. DNA of the CDR3: TGTGCCAGCAGTATAGCGGGAGGGCCAAGGAATGAGCAGTTCTTC. It codes for CASSIAGGPRNEQFF.

V usage is TRBV18 and J usage is TRBJ2-7, with 8 bases lining up with TRBD2. The V and J ends lost 6 bases and 3 bases, in that order; junction bases with no gene match: 7. CDR3 length equals 14 residues. Germline assignment: CDR1 KGHSH and CDR2 LQKENI. The CDR3 nucleotides read TGTGCCAGCTCTCACGCGGGGGGCCACTACGAGCAGTACTTC. Its protein is CASSHAGGHYEQYF.

The V and J genes are TRBV19 and TRBJ1-2; D possibly corresponds to TRBD1 (5 bases). The germline gives CDR1 LNHDA, CDR2 SQIVND (reference sequence). V lost 3 bases, J lost 3 bases, and 14 bases lay in between. This CDR3 is built from 15 residues. CDR3 nucleotide sequence: TGTGCCAGTAGTATCTCTCGGGCAGGGTACTATGGCTACACCTTC. Encoded protein: CASSISRAGYYGYTF.

The chain links TRBV28 to TRBJ2-7; 9 bases are shared with TRBD2. Trimming removed 2 bases from V and 3 bases from J; junction bases left unmatched: 8. CDR3 length: 16 amino acids. Germline loops: CDR1 MDHEN, CDR2 SYDVKM. The CDR3 loop is CASSLGSASGNYEQYF. CDR3 in DNA: TGTGCCAGCAGTTTAGGGTCTGCTAGCGGGAACTACGAGCAGTACTTC.

Of note for this clonotype: The likely explanation is a read error, given a far larger clone one base away. The gene calls are TRBV7-8 and TRBJ2-1; the match to TRBD2 covers 10 bases. CDR3 length: 15 amino acids. Per the germline V gene, CDR1 is SGHVS and CDR2 is FQNEAQ. In DNA form, the CDR3 reads TGTGCCAGCAGCTTATCGACTAGCGGGTACAATGAGCAGCTCTTC. It translates to CASSLSTSGYNEQLF.

This clonotype has at least ten counts. This chain joins TRBV11-2 and TRBJ1-4, with D possibly TRBD1 on 6 matching bases. V lost 4 bases to trimming and J lost 8 bases, with 20 bases between them. The CDR3 sequence is 16 residues long. Germline assignment: CDR1 SGHAT and CDR2 FQNNGV. For the CDR3, the DNA is TGTGCCAGCAGCTCCCTATTGGCAGGGGCCGGGGAAAAACTGTTTTTT. This encodes CASSSLLAGAGEKLFF.

Remarks on this clonotype: Given a much more abundant clone one base away, this may be a read error. The chain's CDR3 is CTSRPGSYYEQYF. The CDR3, as DNA: TGCACCAGCAGACCGGGAAGCTACTACGAGCAGTACTTC. The V gene is TRBV10-2, the J gene TRBJ2-7; weak D call: TRBD2 (5 bases). The germline CDR1 and CDR2 sequences are WSHSY and SAAADI. This CDR3 comprises 13 residues.

Written as DNA, the CDR3 is TGTGCCAGCAGGAACAGACAATCCTACGAGCAGTACTTC. It encodes CASRNRQSYEQYF. The gene calls are TRBV6-4 and TRBJ2-7, with unresolved D. Germline V lookup: CDR1 MRHNA, CDR2 SNTAGT. The CDR3 sequence is 13 residues long. The V end lost 6 bases, the J end lost 1 base, and 10 bases lay between the germline ends.

This clonotype showed up just a few times. The chain combines TRBV5-1 with TRBJ1-4, with D unresolved. The V and J ends lost 4 bases and 5 bases respectively, with 12 bases between them. The germline gives CDR1 SGHRS, CDR2 YFSETQ. This CDR3 has 14 amino acids. CDR3 in amino acids: CASSRQAENEKLFF. In nucleotides, the CDR3 is TGCGCCAGCAGCCGGCAGGCCGAAAATGAAAAACTGTTTTTT.

This clonotype turned up a few times. The J gene is TRBJ1-1, the V gene TRBV9, with no clear D. This CDR3 has 15 amino acids. The V and J ends lost 0 bases and 1 base respectively, with 10 bases between them. The germline CDR1 and CDR2 sequences are SGDLS and YYNGEE. The CDR3 sequence: CASSVDPARNTEAFF. CDR3 nucleotides: TGTGCCAGCAGCGTAGATCCGGCTAGGAACACTGAAGCTTTCTTT. The full variable domain, its missing parts supplied by reference TRBV9 and TRBJ1-1, is DSGVTQTPKHLITATGQRVTLRCSPRSGDLSVYWYQQSLDQGLQFLIQYYNGEERAKGNILERFSAQQFPDLHSELNLSSLELGDSALYFCASSVDPARNTEAFFGQGTRLTVV.

V gene TRBV20-1 combines with J gene TRBJ2-3; 8 positions agree with TRBD2. Trimming at V came to 5 bases and at J to 5 bases, leaving 12 bases not matched to a gene. The CDR3 contains 15 residues. Germline loops: CDR1 DFQATT, CDR2 SNEGSKA (reference sequence). The CDR3 DNA follows: TGCAGTGCTCAACCCCTGGGCGGGGGGTTAGATACGCAGTATTTT. Protein product: CSAQPLGGGLDTQYF.

Many counts were recorded for this clonotype. The chain uses TRBV7-6 and TRBJ2-2; D not certain. CDR3 length: 15 amino acids. Germline lookup yields CDR1 SGHVS and CDR2 FNYEAQ. Trimming shortened V by 5 bases and J by 0 bases, and 10 bases separated the two germline ends. CDR3 nucleotide sequence: TGTGCCAGCAGCGTATTGGGTTCGAACACCGGGGAGCTGTTTTTT. It translates to CASSVLGSNTGELFF.

This clonotype was seen only a few times. This may come from a read error, since a much larger clone is one base off. The rearrangement links TRBV6-4 to TRBJ2-3; 9 nucleotides align to TRBD1. The CDR3 sequence is 17 residues long. The V gene's germline CDR1 is MRHNA and CDR2 SNTAGT. Trimming cost V 5 bases and J 4 bases; bases outside gene matches: 13. The CDR3 is CASSYPPDRGGADTQYF. For the CDR3, the DNA is TGTGCCAGCAGTTACCCGCCCGACAGGGGGGGAGCAGATACGCAGTATTTT.

At least ten counts were recorded for this clonotype. This chain connects TRBV20-1 to TRBJ2-5, with unresolved D. The CDR3 loop spans 13 amino acids. In germline, CDR1 is DFQATT, CDR2 SNEGSKA (reference sequence). V lost 1 base and J 4 bases, leaving 10 bases between the germline ends. CDR3 coding DNA: TGCAGTGCTAGAGCCCTAGGTGGAGAGACCCAGTACTTC. Its translation: CSARALGGETQYF.

This clonotype came up many times. V gene TRBV30 combines with J gene TRBJ1-1; TRBD1 is a possible D gene (5 bases). Trimming left V 1 base short and J 7 bases short, with 13 bases between. This CDR3 is 13 amino acids long. Germline assignment: CDR1 GTSNPN and CDR2 SVGIG (reference sequence). The CDR3 reads CAWSGVRAGEAFF. The DNA of the CDR3 is TGTGCCTGGAGTGGGGTCAGGGCGGGTGAAGCTTTCTTT.

This clonotype appeared many times. V gene TRBV6-2 or TRBV6-3 combines with J gene TRBJ2-5; TRBD2 matches at 15 bases. V was clipped by 10 bases and J by 4 bases; unmatched bases: 4. CDR1 and CDR2 from the germline V gene are MNHEY and SVGEGT. This CDR3 comprises 14 residues. CDR3 protein: CATGLAGGRETQYF. As DNA, the CDR3 is TGTGCCACGGGACTAGCGGGAGGACGAGAGACCCAGTACTTC.

The rearrangement uses TRBV7-2 and TRBJ2-1, with 9 bases lining up with TRBD1. The V gene's germline CDR1 is SGHTA and CDR2 FQGNSA. The ends lost 3 bases at V and 9 bases at J; junction bases unmatched: 9. This CDR3 spans 15 amino acids. CDR3 sequence: CASSFSGTGLAEQFF. Here the CDR3 DNA reads TGTGCCAGCAGCTTTTCCGGGACAGGGTTGGCTGAGCAGTTCTTC. The entire variable domain, with the rest obtained from reference TRBV7-2 and TRBJ2-1, is as follows: GAGVSQSPSNKVTEKGKDVELRCDPISGHTALYWYRQSLGQGLEFLIYFQGNSAPDKSGLPSDRFSAERTGGSVSTLTIQRTQQEDSAVYLCASSFSGTGLAEQFFGPGTRLTVL.

This clonotype was detected ten times or more. This chain connects TRBV12-3 or TRBV12-4 to TRBJ2-7, with a possible D match to TRBD1 (5 bases). V gave up 2 bases and J gave up 4 bases, with 12 bases separating them. The CDR3 is 14 residues long. The CDR3 loop is CASSLQLQGYEQYF. As DNA, the CDR3 is TGTGCCAGCAGTTTACAACTCCAGGGTTACGAGCAGTACTTC.

The CDR3 DNA is TGCAGTGCTAGAGCCCCGCCCTTGTTCGGGGGGGCTTCCTACAATGAGCAGTTCTTC. It encodes CSARAPPLFGGASYNEQFF. This chain links TRBV20-1 with TRBJ2-1; 8 positions agree with TRBD2. This CDR3 has 19 amino acids. Unmatched junction bases numbered 15, after V lost 1 base and J lost 1 base. Germline V gene lookup returns CDR1 DFQATT and CDR2 SNEGSKA (reference sequence).

This clonotype was detected many times. V is TRBV12-3 or TRBV12-4 and J is TRBJ2-7; TRBD1 might be the D (5 bases). The CDR3 spans 16 residues. V dropped 3 bases and J dropped 1 base, with 16 bases sitting between them. CDR3 sequence: CASSLGWGSESYEQYF. CDR3 nucleotides: TGTGCCAGCAGTTTGGGTTGGGGCAGTGAATCCTACGAGCAGTACTTC.

This clonotype was detected ten times or more. This chain joins TRBV6-2 or TRBV6-3 and TRBJ1-2, with 7 nucleotides matching TRBD1. The CDR3 covers 15 residues. Germline loops: CDR1 MNHEY, CDR2 SVGEGT. Losses at the gene ends were 3 bases for V and 2 bases for J; bases not matched to a gene: 6. The CDR3 nucleotides are TGTGCCAGCAGTTATCTTAACAGGGGCAACTATGGCTACACCTTC. Translated: CASSYLNRGNYGYTF.

At least ten counts were recorded for this clonotype. The chain combines TRBV29-1 with TRBJ1-1, with a tentative D call TRBD1 (6 bases). CDR1 SQVTM and CDR2 ANQGSEA come from the germline V gene. V was cut by 7 bases and J by 1 base, with 10 bases left in between. The CDR3 is 12 amino acids. The CDR3 loop is CSAWTANTEAFF. In DNA, the CDR3 is TGCAGCGCTTGGACAGCGAACACTGAAGCTTTCTTT.

This sequence joins TRBV6-1 and TRBJ2-2; possible D gene TRBD1, 5 bases. From germline, CDR1 is MNHNS and CDR2 SASEGT. The CDR3 consists of 16 residues. V lost 2 bases to trimming and J lost 1 base, with 11 bases between them. The CDR3 coding sequence is TGTGCCAGCAGTGAACAGGGTGGCTGGAACACCGGGGAGCTGTTTTTT. As protein: CASSEQGGWNTGELFF.

In this sample, this clonotype turned up many times. The chain joins TRBV6-1 to TRBJ1-4; D gene unclear. Germline V gene data show CDR1 as MNHNS and CDR2 as SASEGT. This CDR3 spans 15 amino acids. The germline V and J ends were trimmed by 4 bases and 8 bases, with 17 bases remaining between them. In nucleotides, the CDR3 is TGTGCCAGCAGTGGCCGGGCCTCCAACGAGGAAAAACTGTTTTTT. It encodes CASSGRASNEEKLFF.

This clonotype was counted ten times or more. The rearrangement joins TRBV2 to TRBJ2-7; D possibly matches TRBD1 or TRBD2 (5 bases each). This CDR3 contains 15 residues. Germline V gives CDR1 SNHLY, CDR2 FYNNEI. Trimming removed 1 base from V and 1 base from J, with 11 bases in between. The CDR3 region has the DNA TGTGCCAGCAGTGAAGGTCGGGACCAATCCTACGAGCAGTACTTC. It specifies CASSEGRDQSYEQYF. Full variable domain (remainder filled in from reference TRBV2 and TRBJ2-7): EPEVTQTPSHQVTQMGQEVILRCVPISNHLYFYWYRQILGQKVEFLVSFYNNEISEKSEIFDDQFSVERPDGSNFTLKIRSTKLEDSAMYFCASSEGRDQSYEQYFGPGTRLTVT.

In this sample, this clonotype turned up many times. The chain uses TRBV19 and TRBJ1-4, with D perhaps TRBD1 (5 bases). V was shortened by 3 bases and J by 5 bases, with 16 bases between the two germline ends. Germline loops: CDR1 LNHDA, CDR2 SQIVND (reference sequence). There are 16 residues in the CDR3. CDR3 in DNA: TGTGCCAGTAGTATCGGGGACCGGAATACCAATGAAAAACTGTTTTTT. Translated: CASSIGDRNTNEKLFF.

The V gene is TRBV2, the J gene TRBJ1-4, with TRBD1 as a possible D gene (6 bases). The CDR3 loop spans 13 amino acids. Germline V gives CDR1 SNHLY, CDR2 FYNNEI. Trimming stripped 6 bases from V and 3 bases from J, with 8 bases between. In DNA form, the CDR3 reads TGTGCCAGCAGGGACAGCTCTAATGAAAAACTGTTTTTT. Encoded protein: CASRDSSNEKLFF.

This clonotype was counted many times. The genes are TRBV12-3 or TRBV12-4 and TRBJ2-1; D is perhaps TRBD2 (6 bases). The CDR3 loop spans 13 amino acids. With 7 bases removed from V and 4 bases from J, the gap between germline ends came to 11 bases. In DNA form, the CDR3 reads TGTGCCAGCACCGGGGGAAGTTACAATGAGCAGTTCTTC. The encoded protein is CASTGGSYNEQFF.

This clonotype appeared a few times. The chain combines TRBV20-1 with TRBJ1-2; D remains ambiguous. Trimming stripped 3 bases from V and 6 bases from J, with 14 bases between. CDR1 and CDR2 from the germline V gene are DFQATT and SNEGSKA (reference sequence). The CDR3 totals 13 residues. The CDR3 DNA reads as TGCAGTGCTAGGGTAGACGGTTGGGATGGCTACACCTTC. Its translation: CSARVDGWDGYTF.

The sample holds a few counts of this clonotype. The chain carries TRBV20-1 and TRBJ2-7; tentatively, D is TRBD2 (6 bases). CDR3 length: 14 amino acids. V was pared by 3 bases and J by 1 base, with 13 bases between. Germline-derived CDR1 and CDR2 are DFQATT and SNEGSKA (reference sequence). DNA for the CDR3: TGCAGTGCTAGTACGGACGGAGGGTCCTACGAGCAGTACTTC. This sequence encodes CSASTDGGSYEQYF.